Listed here are 18 T cell receptor beta chains from one sample, sequenced in a study of shared clonotypes between healthy human individuals. Sequencing used immunoSEQ multiplex PCR; TCRdb keeps in-frame clones, though not all of them. The sample has hundreds of thousands of clones; approximately 79% are singletons. Input material: memory CD4+ T cells sorted from blood. As to subset: CD45RA-negative fraction. The origin of the receptors is a woman in her 30s in good health.

This chain uses TRBV19 with TRBJ1-5, with no clear D. CDR3 length equals 14 residues. The germline V and J ends were trimmed by 3 bases and 1 base, with 7 bases remaining between them. CDR1 and CDR2 (germline): LNHDA, SQIVND (reference sequence). CDR3 protein: CASSIIPSNQPQHF. In DNA, the CDR3 is TGTGCCAGTAGTATTATACCCAGCAATCAGCCCCAGCATTTT.

The chain employs TRBV19 and TRBJ2-1, with 10 bases aligning to TRBD1. Germline CDR1 is LNHDA and CDR2 is SQIVND (reference sequence). This CDR3 is built from 13 residues. The junction had 10 bases not matched to a gene; V was cut back by 10 bases and J by 10 bases. The CDR3 DNA is TGTGCCACCTCCGGGACAGGGGTTCAGGAGCAGTTCTTC. Translation: CATSGTGVQEQFF.

This clone was found once. This chain joins TRBV5-4 and TRBJ2-7; D is perhaps TRBD2 (7 bases). The CDR3 is 14 amino acids. V was trimmed by 0 bases and J by 4 bases, leaving 11 bases between them. Per germline, CDR1 SGHNT and CDR2 YYREEE (reference sequence). The CDR3 protein is CASSLVAGAYEQYF. As DNA, the CDR3 is TGTGCCAGCAGCTTGGTCGCGGGGGCTTACGAGCAGTACTTC.

The chain couples TRBV9 to TRBJ2-1; D perhaps matches TRBD2 (6 bases). Trimming cost V 0 bases and J 5 bases, with 12 bases left between them. Germline CDR1 reads SGDLS; CDR2 reads YYNGEE. CDR3 length equals 15 residues. The CDR3 sequence is CASSVGASAHNEQFF. CDR3 nucleotide sequence: TGTGCCAGCAGCGTAGGGGCTAGCGCTCACAATGAGCAGTTCTTC.

The J gene is TRBJ2-2, the V gene TRBV5-8; D may correspond to TRBD1 or TRBD2 (5 bases each). The V end was cut by 6 bases, the J end by 1 base, with 16 bases between. CDR3 size: 16 residues. Germline CDR1 reads SGHTS; CDR2 reads YDEGEE. CDR3 in amino acids: CASTPFGTGNTGELFF. CDR3 in DNA: TGTGCCAGCACCCCTTTCGGGACGGGGAACACCGGGGAGCTGTTTTTT. Filled out from reference TRBV5-8 and TRBJ2-2, the complete variable domain reads EAGVTQSPTHLIKTRGQQATLRCSPISGHTSVYWYQQALGLGLQFLLWYDEGEERNRGNFPPRFSGRQFPNYSSELNVNALELEDSALYLCASTPFGTGNTGELFFGEGSRLTVL.

The V call is TRBV2, the J call TRBJ2-1; D uncertain. The V end lost 3 bases, the J end lost 2 bases, and 5 bases lay between the germline ends. Germline assignment: CDR1 SNHLY and CDR2 FYNNEI. The CDR3 loop spans 13 amino acids. The CDR3 spells CASSDGPYNEQFF. The CDR3, as DNA: TGTGCCAGCAGTGACGGTCCCTACAATGAGCAGTTCTTC.

This clone has just a few counts. This sequence joins TRBV4-1 and TRBJ2-1; 12 bases match TRBD2. The V and J ends lost 1 base and 5 bases, in that order; junction bases with no gene match: 9. There are 18 residues in the CDR3. Germline V lookup: CDR1 MGHRA, CDR2 YSYEKL. The chain's CDR3 is CASSQVEKGLAGHNEQFF. For the CDR3, the DNA is TGCGCCAGCAGCCAAGTAGAAAAAGGACTAGCGGGACACAATGAGCAGTTCTTC.

Concerning this clone itself: At one end the junction does not follow the germline gene, possibly because of a read error. The J gene is TRBJ2-7, the V gene TRBV18; no clear D. Germline assignment: CDR1 KGHSH and CDR2 LQKENI. The CDR3 spans 12 residues. CDR3 coding DNA: TGTGCCAGCTCCCCACAACACTACGAGCAGTACTTC. Encoded protein: CASSPQHYEQYF.

The chain is built from TRBV11-3 and TRBJ1-2, with a tentative D call TRBD1 (6 bases). The germline V gene encodes CDR1 SGHNT and CDR2 YENEEA. V lost 5 bases and J 7 bases, leaving 14 bases between the germline ends. The CDR3 is 13 amino acids. The CDR3 nucleotides read TGTGCCAGCAGCCCTCAACGGGACACTGGCTACACCTTC. It translates to CASSPQRDTGYTF.

This chain uses TRBV19 with TRBJ2-1; D tentatively reads TRBD1 or TRBD2 (5 bases each). Germline V lookup: CDR1 LNHDA, CDR2 SQIVND (reference sequence). The CDR3 covers 15 residues. The ends were cut back, 5 bases at V and 9 bases at J, with 20 bases in the middle. CDR3 sequence (DNA): TGTGCCAGTAGTCTCGGGGCCGCTGAACGGGGTGAGCAGTTCTTC. This gives the protein CASSLGAAERGEQFF.

The J gene is TRBJ2-1, the V gene TRBV7-2, with 8 bases matching TRBD2. Trimming removed 4 bases from V and 4 bases from J; junction bases left unmatched: 6. The CDR3 has 15 residues. Germline V gene lookup returns CDR1 SGHTA and CDR2 FQGNSA. DNA of the CDR3: TGTGCCAGCAGCTCCGTCACGGGGGGGTACAATGAGCAGTTCTTC. This codes for CASSSVTGGYNEQFF.

The chain joins TRBV27 to TRBJ1-1; 12 bases are shared with TRBD1. The CDR3 runs 19 residues. Trimming removed 0 bases from V and 6 bases from J; junction bases left unmatched: 14. Per germline, CDR1 MNHEY and CDR2 SMNVEV (reference sequence). The CDR3 sequence: CASSLSGQGAPPVNAEAFF. The CDR3 DNA reads TGTGCCAGCAGTTTATCGGGACAGGGGGCGCCCCCTGTTAATGCTGAAGCTTTCTTT.

This sequence joins TRBV5-1 and TRBJ2-7, with D hard to call. CDR3 length: 14 residues. The ends were cut back, 0 bases at V and 2 bases at J, with 9 bases in the middle. Germline V lookup: CDR1 SGHRS, CDR2 YFSETQ. For the CDR3, the DNA is TGCGCCAGCAGCTTGGCCGCAGTAACCTACGAGCAGTACTTC. Its protein product is CASSLAAVTYEQYF.

The genes are TRBV27 and TRBJ2-4; the match to TRBD2 covers 13 bases. The CDR3 has 19 residues. The V gene end was trimmed by 0 bases and the J gene end by 4 bases; junction bases not matched to a gene: 9. CDR1 is MNHEY and CDR2 is SMNVEV in the germline V gene (reference sequence). CDR3: CASSLSGLAGMVNKNIQYF. The CDR3 nucleotides are TGTGCCAGCAGTTTATCGGGACTAGCGGGAATGGTTAATAAAAACATTCAGTACTTC.

CDR3 DNA sequence: TGCGCCAGCAGCCAAGTACCCTTAGGGAGCGGTAGCACAGATACGCAGTATTTT. It is translated as CASSQVPLGSGSTDTQYF. The genes are TRBV4-1 and TRBJ2-3; D might be TRBD2 (5 bases). Trimming removed 1 base at V and 0 bases at J, with 17 bases between. This CDR3 has 18 residues. CDR1 is MGHRA, CDR2 YSYEKL, per germline.

V and J are TRBV27 and TRBJ2-3; 8 bases match TRBD2. Germline-derived CDR1 and CDR2 are MNHEY and SMNVEV (reference sequence). The junction had 11 bases not matched to a gene; V was cut back by 3 bases and J by 3 bases. This CDR3 contains 17 residues. The CDR3 sequence is CASSFLPSGSGTDTQYF. The CDR3, as DNA: TGTGCCAGCAGTTTCCTCCCCAGCGGGAGCGGGACAGATACGCAGTATTTT.

By share of the sample, this clone is medium-sized. The rearrangement joins TRBV10-3 to TRBJ2-7, with a weak D call TRBD1 (5 bases). The germline V gene encodes CDR1 ENHRY and CDR2 SYGVKD. V shed 7 bases and J shed 0 bases, with 10 bases lying between them. This CDR3 spans 13 amino acids. The CDR3 reads CAIMTASSYEQYF. The CDR3 DNA follows: TGTGCCATCATGACAGCGAGCTCCTACGAGCAGTACTTC.

The chain is built from TRBV7-2 and TRBJ2-4; no clear D gene. Trimming removed 1 base at V and 0 bases at J, with 7 bases between. Germline values: CDR1 SGHTA, CDR2 FQGNSA. The CDR3 contains 15 residues. In nucleotides, the CDR3 is TGTGCCAGCAGCTTAGTGGTCCTAGCCAAAAACATTCAGTACTTC. Its translation: CASSLVVLAKNIQYF. Variable domain in full (rest from reference TRBV7-2 and TRBJ2-4): GAGVSQSPSNKVTEKGKDVELRCDPISGHTALYWYRQSLGQGLEFLIYFQGNSAPDKSGLPSDRFSAERTGGSVSTLTIQRTQQEDSAVYLCASSLVVLAKNIQYFGAGTRLSVL.